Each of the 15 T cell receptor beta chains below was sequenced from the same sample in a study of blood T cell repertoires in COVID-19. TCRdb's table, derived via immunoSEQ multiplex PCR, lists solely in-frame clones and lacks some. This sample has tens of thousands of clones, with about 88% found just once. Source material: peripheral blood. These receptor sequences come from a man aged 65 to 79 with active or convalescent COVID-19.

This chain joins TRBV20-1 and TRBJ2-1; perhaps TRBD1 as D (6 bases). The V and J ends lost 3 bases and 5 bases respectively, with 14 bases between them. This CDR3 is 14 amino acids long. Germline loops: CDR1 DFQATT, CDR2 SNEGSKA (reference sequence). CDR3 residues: CSASVPGQNNEQFF. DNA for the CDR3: TGCAGTGCTAGTGTTCCTGGACAGAACAATGAGCAGTTCTTC.

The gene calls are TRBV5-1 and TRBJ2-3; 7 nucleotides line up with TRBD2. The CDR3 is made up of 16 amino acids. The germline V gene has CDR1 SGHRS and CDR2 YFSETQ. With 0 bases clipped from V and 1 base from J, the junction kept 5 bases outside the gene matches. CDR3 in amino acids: CASSLARRGCTDTQYF. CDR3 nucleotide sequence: TGCGCCAGCAGCTTGGCCAGGCGGGGGTGCACAGATACGCAGTATTTT. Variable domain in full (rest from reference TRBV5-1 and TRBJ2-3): KAGVTQTPRYLIKTRGQQVTLSCSPISGHRSVSWYQQTPGQGLQFLFEYFSETQRNKGNFPGRFSGRQFSNSRSEMNVSTLELGDSALYLCASSLARRGCTDTQYFGPGTRLTVL.

The DNA of the CDR3 is TGTGCCAGCAGTTCCGGACTCGCAGCTTTCTTT. This codes for CASSSGLAAFF. V and J are TRBV6-5 and TRBJ1-1; no reliable D call. V dropped 4 bases and J dropped 10 bases, with 10 bases sitting between them. There are 11 residues in the CDR3. CDR1 is MNHEY and CDR2 is SVGAGI in the germline V gene.

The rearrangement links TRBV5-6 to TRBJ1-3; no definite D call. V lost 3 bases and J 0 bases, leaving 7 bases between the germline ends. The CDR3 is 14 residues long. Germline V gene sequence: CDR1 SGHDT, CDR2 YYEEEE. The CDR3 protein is CASSSQSSGNTIYF. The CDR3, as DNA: TGTGCCAGCAGCTCACAGAGCTCTGGAAACACCATATATTTT.

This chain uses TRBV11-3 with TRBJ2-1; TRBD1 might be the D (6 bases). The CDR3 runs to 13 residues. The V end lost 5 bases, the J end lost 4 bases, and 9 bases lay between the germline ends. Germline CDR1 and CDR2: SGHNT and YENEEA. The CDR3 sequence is CASSKQGYNEQFF. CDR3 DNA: TGTGCCAGCAGCAAACAGGGATACAATGAGCAGTTCTTC. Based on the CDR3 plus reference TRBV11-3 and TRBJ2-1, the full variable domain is EAGVVQSPRYKIIEKKQPVAFWCNPISGHNTLYWYLQNLGQGPELLIRYENEEAVDDSQLPKDRFSAERLKGVDSTLKIQPAELGDSAVYLCASSKQGYNEQFFGPGTRLTVL.

CDR3 sequence: CAWRDRGNSPLHF. CDR3 nucleotide sequence: TGTGCCTGGAGAGACAGGGGAAATTCACCCCTCCACTTT. This chain links TRBV30 with TRBJ1-6, with 8 bases aligning to TRBD1. The CDR3 totals 13 residues. J gave up 7 bases and V 3 bases, and 2 bases lay outside the gene matches. Germline loops: CDR1 GTSNPN, CDR2 SVGIG (reference sequence). Using reference TRBV30 and TRBJ1-6 for the parts outside the CDR3, the full variable domain is SQTIHQWPATLVQPVGSPLSLECTVEGTSNPNLYWYRQAAGRGLQLLFYSVGIGQISSEVPQNLSASRPQDRQFILSSKKLLLSDSGFYLCAWRDRGNSPLHFGNGTRLTVT.

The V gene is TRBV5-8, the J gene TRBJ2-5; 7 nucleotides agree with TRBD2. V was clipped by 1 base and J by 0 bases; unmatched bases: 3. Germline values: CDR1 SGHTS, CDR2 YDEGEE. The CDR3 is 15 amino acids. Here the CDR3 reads CASSLSGEYQETQYF. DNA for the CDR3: TGTGCCAGCAGCTTGAGCGGGGAGTACCAAGAGACCCAGTACTTC.

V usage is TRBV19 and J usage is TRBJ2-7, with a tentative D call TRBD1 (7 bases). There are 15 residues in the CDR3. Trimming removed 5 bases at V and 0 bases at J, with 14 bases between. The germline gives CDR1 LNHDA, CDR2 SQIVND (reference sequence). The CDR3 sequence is CASSSLEGASYEQYF. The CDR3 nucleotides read TGTGCCAGTAGTTCGTTGGAGGGGGCCTCCTACGAGCAGTACTTC.

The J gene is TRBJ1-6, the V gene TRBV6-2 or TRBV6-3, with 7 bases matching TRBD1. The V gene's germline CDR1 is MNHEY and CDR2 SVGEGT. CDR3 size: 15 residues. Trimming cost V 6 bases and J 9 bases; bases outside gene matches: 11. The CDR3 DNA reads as TGTGCCAGCAGCCCCATTGGGGGACAGTTTTCACCCCTCCACTTT. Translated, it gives CASSPIGGQFSPLHF.

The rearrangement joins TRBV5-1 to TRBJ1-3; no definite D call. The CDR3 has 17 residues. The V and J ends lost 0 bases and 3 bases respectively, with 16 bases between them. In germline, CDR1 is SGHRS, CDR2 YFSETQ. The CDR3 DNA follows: TGCGCCAGCAGCTTGGGCCGTCTGATGAGGGATGGAAACACCATATATTTT. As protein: CASSLGRLMRDGNTIYF.

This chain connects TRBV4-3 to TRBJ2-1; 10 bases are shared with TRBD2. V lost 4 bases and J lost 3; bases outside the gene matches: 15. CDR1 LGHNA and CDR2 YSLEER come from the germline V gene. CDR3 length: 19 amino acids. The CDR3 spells CASSRRPSGGETDYNEQFF. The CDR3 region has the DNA TGCGCCAGCAGCCGCCGGCCGAGCGGGGGGGAAACCGACTACAATGAGCAGTTCTTC.

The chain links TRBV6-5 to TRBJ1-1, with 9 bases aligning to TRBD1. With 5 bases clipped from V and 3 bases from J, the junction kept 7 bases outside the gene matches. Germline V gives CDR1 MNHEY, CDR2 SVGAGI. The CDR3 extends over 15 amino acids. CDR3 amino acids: CASSRDRVLYTEAFF. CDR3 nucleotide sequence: TGTGCCAGCAGTCGGGACAGGGTCTTGTACACTGAAGCTTTCTTT.

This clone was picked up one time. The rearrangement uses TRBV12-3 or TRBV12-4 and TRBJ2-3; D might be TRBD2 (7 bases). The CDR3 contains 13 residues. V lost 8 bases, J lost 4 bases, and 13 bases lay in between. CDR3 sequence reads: CASQGGGADTQYF. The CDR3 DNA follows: TGTGCCAGCCAAGGGGGGGGCGCAGATACGCAGTATTTT.

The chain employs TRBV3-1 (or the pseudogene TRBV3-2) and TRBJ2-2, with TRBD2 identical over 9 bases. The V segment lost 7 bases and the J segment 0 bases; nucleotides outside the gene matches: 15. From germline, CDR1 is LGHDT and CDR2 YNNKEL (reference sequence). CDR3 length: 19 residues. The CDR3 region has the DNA TGTGCCAGCACCCTGTACGGAGCGGGGGGCCCATCGAACACCGGGGAGCTGTTTTTT. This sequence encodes CASTLYGAGGPSNTGELFF.

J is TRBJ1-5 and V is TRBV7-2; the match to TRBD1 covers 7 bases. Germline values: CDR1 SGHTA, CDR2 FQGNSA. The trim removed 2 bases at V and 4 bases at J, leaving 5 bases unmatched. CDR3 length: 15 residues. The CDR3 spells CASSLLGGLNQPQHF. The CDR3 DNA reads TGTGCCAGCAGCTTATTAGGGGGCCTTAATCAGCCCCAGCATTTT.